This T cell receptor (beta chain) is from a study of blood T cell repertoires in COVID-19. Study information: COVID-19 samples from acute and convalescent phases originated in the United States, Italy and Spain. PBMCs, B-cell-depleted T cells, or T cells provided the cDNA or gDNA that made up the material.

This clone has more than one count but fewer than ten. As processed by the authors: By means of reference gene primer amplification, nucleated cell counts were estimated. The table came from immunoSEQ multiplex PCR; TCRdb's copy has only in-frame clones and leaves some out. V and J calls and clone size are given by that table; D and trimming were obtained from the DNA. The sample carries 95,000 to 110,000 clones, 89% recorded once. Trimming at V came to 1 base and at J to 3 bases, leaving 3 bases not matched to a gene. Germline CDR1 and CDR2: SGDLS and YYNGEE. This CDR3 contains 14 residues. The chain uses TRBV9 and TRBJ2-7; the match to TRBD1 covers 8 bases. The TCR comes from a woman aged 60-75 years with acute or convalescent COVID-19. Sequences were obtained from peripheral blood. The CDR3 is CASSVQGAGYEQYF. The CDR3 DNA reads TGTGCCAGCAGCGTACAGGGGGCAGGCTACGAGCAGTACTTC.